The 12 T cell receptor beta chains given below trace back to one sample, sequenced in a study of blood T cell repertoires in COVID-19. The table came from immunoSEQ multiplex PCR; TCRdb's copy has only in-frame clones and leaves some out. This table holds 200,000 to 250,000 clones, about 90% found once. The sequenced sample consisted of peripheral blood. The receptors come from a woman younger than 45 who had recovered from COVID-19.

This clone has just one count. The chain joins TRBV2 to TRBJ1-2, with 7 bases matching TRBD1. Germline CDR1 SNHLY, CDR2 FYNNEI. The V segment lost 2 bases and the J segment 6 bases; nucleotides outside the gene matches: 15. This CDR3 spans 17 amino acids. The CDR3 region has the DNA TGTGCCAGCAGTGAAACGGGACAGACGGGCACGGAGAATGGCTACACCTTC. Its protein product is CASSETGQTGTENGYTF.

The chain links TRBV30 to TRBJ1-2, with TRBD1 identical over 8 bases. Germline V CDR1 and CDR2: GTSNPN, SVGIG (reference sequence). V dropped 3 bases and J dropped 3; count of bases not matched to a gene: 6. CDR3 length: 14 amino acids. CDR3 nucleotide sequence: TGTGCCTGGAGCGACCCACAGGGGGACTATGGCTACACCTTC. Translated, it gives CAWSDPQGDYGYTF. The full variable domain, with the rest looked up from reference TRBV30 and TRBJ1-2, is SQTIHQWPATLVQPVGSPLSLECTVEGTSNPNLYWYRQAAGRGLQLLFYSVGIGQISSEVPQNLSASRPQDRQFILSSKKLLLSDSGFYLCAWSDPQGDYGYTFGSGTRLTVV.

This clone was counted between two and nine times. The genes are TRBV19 and TRBJ1-1; TRBD1 matches 8 bases. The CDR3 loop spans 12 amino acids. Germline V CDR1 and CDR2: LNHDA, SQIVND (reference sequence). V lost 9 bases and J lost 5; bases outside the gene matches: 5. This CDR3 reads CASLTGGTEAFF. CDR3 sequence (DNA): TGTGCCAGCCTAACAGGGGGTACTGAAGCTTTCTTT.

This CDR3 reads CASSLAVGANTGELFF. The CDR3 DNA reads as TGCGCCAGCAGCTTGGCCGTAGGGGCGAACACCGGGGAGCTGTTTTTT. The gene calls are TRBV5-1 and TRBJ2-2; TRBD1 is a possible D gene (5 bases). V was cut by 0 bases and J by 0 bases, with 9 bases left in between. This CDR3 is built from 16 residues. The V gene's germline CDR1 is SGHRS and CDR2 YFSETQ.

V usage is TRBV2 and J usage is TRBJ2-3; 10 bases line up with TRBD2. Germline V lookup: CDR1 SNHLY, CDR2 FYNNEI. After removal of 6 bases from V and 3 bases from J, the junction contained 6 bases not matched to a gene. The CDR3 sequence is 15 residues long. The CDR3 spells CASRRAGGPTDTQYF. The DNA of the CDR3 is TGTGCCAGCAGGCGAGCGGGGGGGCCGACAGATACGCAGTATTTT.

The chain employs TRBV13 and TRBJ2-5; possible D gene TRBD1, 6 bases. The ends were cut back, 0 bases at V and 2 bases at J, with 16 bases in the middle. The CDR3 has 17 amino acids. Germline loops: CDR1 PRHDT, CDR2 FYEKMQ (reference sequence). The chain's CDR3 is CASSLGLRTAIQETQYF. CDR3 in DNA: TGTGCCAGCAGCTTAGGCCTCAGGACAGCTATACAAGAGACCCAGTACTTC. Full variable domain (missing parts from reference TRBV13 and TRBJ2-5): AAGVIQSPRHLIKEKRETATLKCYPIPRHDTVYWYQQGPGQDPQFLISFYEKMQSDKGSIPDRFSAQQFSDYHSELNMSSLELGDSALYFCASSLGLRTAIQETQYFGPGTRLLVL.

This chain joins TRBV6-5 and TRBJ2-7; TRBD1 is a possible D gene (6 bases). Germline loops: CDR1 MNHEY, CDR2 SVGAGI. V lost 6 bases, J lost 3 bases, and 18 bases lay in between. The CDR3 covers 15 residues. The CDR3 region is CASSPGEWGFYEQYF. The CDR3 DNA reads as TGTGCCAGCAGCCCAGGGGAATGGGGGTTCTACGAGCAGTACTTC.

This clone was picked up a small number of times. This chain uses TRBV4-3 with TRBJ2-1, with D perhaps TRBD2 (6 bases). Germline values: CDR1 LGHNA, CDR2 YSLEER. V was pared by 2 bases and J by 5 bases, with 10 bases between. CDR3 length: 14 amino acids. CDR3 protein: CASSQSGGDNEQFF. The CDR3 bases are TGCGCCAGCAGCCAATCTGGCGGGGACAATGAGCAGTTCTTC.

As for this clone: Other nucleotide sequences in the sample specify the same CDR3. The genes are TRBV7-2 and TRBJ2-3; TRBD2 matches at 8 bases. The trim removed 1 base at V and 3 bases at J, leaving 3 bases unmatched. Germline CDR1 is SGHTA and CDR2 is FQGNSA. This CDR3 region has 15 residues. CDR3 protein: CASSLVSGATDTQYF. Written as DNA, the CDR3 is TGTGCCAGCAGCTTAGTTAGCGGGGCAACAGATACGCAGTATTTT.

The V gene is TRBV10-2, the J gene TRBJ1-2, with D tentatively TRBD1 (6 bases). Germline lookup yields CDR1 WSHSY and CDR2 SAAADI. V gave up 9 bases and J gave up 4 bases, with 12 bases separating them. CDR3 length: 12 residues. The CDR3 region has the DNA TGCGCCAGTTGGGGGGGCAGCTATGGCTACACCTTC. It encodes CASWGGSYGYTF.

The chain couples TRBV5-4 to TRBJ1-1, with a tentative D call TRBD1 (5 bases). V was clipped by 5 bases and J by 3 bases, with 8 bases between them. The CDR3 spans 12 residues. Looked up from germline, CDR1 is SGHNT and CDR2 is YYREEE (reference sequence). CDR3 coding DNA: TGTGCCAGCAGGGGGCTGGACACTGAAGCTTTCTTT. Translating it yields CASRGLDTEAFF. Supplemented by reference TRBV5-4 and TRBJ1-1, the full variable domain reads ETGVTQSPTHLIKTRGQQVTLRCSSQSGHNTVSWYQQALGQGPQFIFQYYREEENGRGNFPPRFSGLQFPNYSSELNVNALELDDSALYLCASRGLDTEAFFGQGTRLTVV.

V and J are TRBV21-1 and TRBJ1-6; the listed D gene, TRBD1, was not tested against the DNA. TRBV21-1 corresponds to a pseudogene. The CDR3 covers 19 residues. This CDR3 is CASSKEGGPGTPDNSPLHF. The CDR3 DNA follows: TGTGCCAGCAGCAAAGAAGGGGGCCCAGGGACACCCGATAATTCACCCCTCCACTTT.